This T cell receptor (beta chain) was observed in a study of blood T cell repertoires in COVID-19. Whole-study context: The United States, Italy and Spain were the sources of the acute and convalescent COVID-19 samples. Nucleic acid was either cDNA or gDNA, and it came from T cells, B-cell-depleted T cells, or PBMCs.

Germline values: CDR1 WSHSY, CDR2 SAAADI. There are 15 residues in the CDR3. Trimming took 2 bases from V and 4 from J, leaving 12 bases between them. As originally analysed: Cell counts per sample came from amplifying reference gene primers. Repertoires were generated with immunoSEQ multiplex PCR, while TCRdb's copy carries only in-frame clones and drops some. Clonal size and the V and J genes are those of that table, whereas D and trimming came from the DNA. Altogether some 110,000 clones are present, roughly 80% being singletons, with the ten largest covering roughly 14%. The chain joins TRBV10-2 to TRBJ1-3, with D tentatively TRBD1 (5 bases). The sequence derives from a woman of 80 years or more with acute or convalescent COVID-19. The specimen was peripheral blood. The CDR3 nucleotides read TGCGCCAGCAGTGAGGGTCAGGGAGGAGGAAACACCATATATTTT. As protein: CASSEGQGGGNTIYF.